Listed here are 8 T cell receptor beta chains from one sample, sequenced in a study of T cell responses to AZD1222 COVID-19 vaccine. Sequenced by immunoSEQ multiplex PCR; TCRdb stores in-frame clones only, minus some. The table lists more than 140,000 clones, about 87% of them singletons. This material consisted of peripheral blood, taken on day 0 of AZD1222 vaccination. The receptor set was obtained from an adult in good health.

J is TRBJ1-2 and V is TRBV29-1; the D gene is possibly TRBD1 (6 bases). Looked up from germline, CDR1 is SQVTM and CDR2 is ANQGSEA. V was cut by 7 bases and J by 2 bases, with 17 bases left in between. The CDR3 runs to 14 residues. CDR3 bases: TGCAGCGCTCAAGGGGGGGGCGCGAACTATGGCTACACCTTC. Protein product: CSAQGGGANYGYTF.

The rearrangement uses TRBV27 and TRBJ2-1; a weak D match, TRBD2 (6 bases). The CDR3 spans 17 residues. The germline V and J ends were trimmed by 2 bases and 0 bases, with 14 bases remaining between them. Germline V gene lookup returns CDR1 MNHEY and CDR2 SMNVEV (reference sequence). In DNA form, the CDR3 reads TGTGCCAGCAGTTTACCTTCGGGAGTTCGCTCCTACAATGAGCAGTTCTTC. This encodes CASSLPSGVRSYNEQFF.

The chain recombines TRBV9 with TRBJ2-1; D unclear. CDR3 length: 13 residues. Trimming removed 0 bases at V and 6 bases at J, with 7 bases between. Germline V gives CDR1 SGDLS, CDR2 YYNGEE. In DNA, the CDR3 is TGTGCCAGCAGCGTAGGGCTGGGCAATGAGCAGTTCTTC. Translated, it gives CASSVGLGNEQFF.

This chain connects TRBV6-5 to TRBJ1-2; D not certain. The ends were cut back, 4 bases at V and 8 bases at J, with 11 bases in the middle. Germline CDR1 reads MNHEY; CDR2 reads SVGAGI. This CDR3 is built from 12 residues. Written as DNA, the CDR3 is TGTGCCAGCAGTTCGAGGACGGACGGCTACACCTTC. Translation: CASSSRTDGYTF.

The chain combines TRBV7-2 with TRBJ2-7, with D possibly matching TRBD1 (6 bases). V lost 4 bases, J lost 5 bases, and 18 bases lay in between. Germline V gene lookup returns CDR1 SGHTA and CDR2 FQGNSA. This CDR3 is 15 amino acids long. The CDR3 sequence: CASSSQGYPTNEQYF. CDR3 nucleotide sequence: TGTGCCAGCAGCTCGCAGGGGTACCCTACTAACGAGCAGTACTTC.

The chain is built from TRBV7-9 and TRBJ1-4; no reliable D call. V lost 5 bases to trimming and J lost 0 bases, with 10 bases between them. Germline-derived CDR1 and CDR2 are SEHNR and FQNEAQ (reference sequence). The CDR3 covers 15 residues. The CDR3 DNA reads TGTGCCAGCAGCCCCACCGTGGCAACTAATGAAAAACTGTTTTTT. Protein: CASSPTVATNEKLFF.

This rearrangement joins TRBV12-3 or TRBV12-4 to TRBJ1-5, with D uncertain. This CDR3 spans 11 amino acids. Deletions cut 4 bases from V and 7 bases from J, with 5 bases between. The CDR3 protein is CASSSGQPQHF. The CDR3 DNA reads as TGTGCCAGCAGTTCCGGCCAGCCCCAGCATTTT.

CDR3: CTSSRLAGGQETQYF. DNA for the CDR3: TGCACCAGCAGCCGACTAGCGGGAGGCCAAGAGACCCAGTACTTC. The chain is built from TRBV1 and TRBJ2-5; the table's D call of TRBD2 was not tested on the DNA. TRBV1 is labeled a pseudogene. CDR3 length: 15 amino acids.